This T cell receptor beta chain was recovered during a study of blood T cell repertoires in COVID-19. Study-wide context: The study drew acute and convalescent COVID-19 samples from the United States, Italy and Spain. In each case, the material was cDNA or gDNA derived from T cells, B-cell-depleted T cells, or PBMCs.

Enrolled during active infection, Seattle patients were then followed longitudinally. CDR3 length equals 13 residues. CDR1 is LNHDA, CDR2 SQIVND, per germline (reference sequence). V lost 7 bases to trimming and J lost 1 base, with 10 bases between them. In the source study's methods: Scientists estimated how many nucleated cells there were by amplifying reference gene primers. Generated by immunoSEQ multiplex PCR, the TCRdb table keeps only in-frame clones and is missing some. V and J calls and clone size are copied from that table; D and trimming were computed from the DNA. In the table there are approximately 500,000 clones, roughly 87% of which are singletons.

Sequencing used peripheral blood. The source is a man younger than 35 with COVID-19, enrolled during active disease. This chain connects TRBV19 to TRBJ1-1, with D unclear. CDR3 coding DNA: TGTGCCAGTATTCAACTACCGAACACTGAAGCTTTCTTT. Translation: CASIQLPNTEAFF.